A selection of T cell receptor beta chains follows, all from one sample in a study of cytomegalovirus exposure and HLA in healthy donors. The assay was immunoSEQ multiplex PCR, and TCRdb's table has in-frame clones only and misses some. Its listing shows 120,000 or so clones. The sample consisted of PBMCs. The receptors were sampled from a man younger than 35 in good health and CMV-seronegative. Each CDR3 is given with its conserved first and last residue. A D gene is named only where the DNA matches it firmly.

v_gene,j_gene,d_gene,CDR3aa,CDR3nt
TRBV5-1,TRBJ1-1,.,CASSTGENTEAFF,TGCGCCAGCAGTACGGGAGAGAACACTGAAGCTTTCTTT
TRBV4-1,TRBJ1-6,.,CASRSGTRNSPLHF,TGCGCCAGCAGATCCGGGACACGAAATTCACCCCTCCACTTT
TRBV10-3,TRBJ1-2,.,CAISEGYYEDGYTF,TGTGCCATCAGTGAAGGCTACTACGAAGATGGCTACACCTTC
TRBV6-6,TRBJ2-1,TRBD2,CASSYGGSGYNEQFF,TGTGCCAGCAGTTACGGCGGGAGTGGGTACAATGAGCAGTTCTTC
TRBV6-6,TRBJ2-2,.,CASRPQGEGTGELFF,TGTGCCAGCAGGCCACAGGGGGAGGGCACCGGGGAGCTGTTTTTT
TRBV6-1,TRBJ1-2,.,CASSLEVYGYTF,TGTGCCAGCAGCTTGGAGGTCTATGGCTACACCTTC
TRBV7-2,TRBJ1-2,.,CASSFTGLDGYTF,TGTGCCAGCAGTTTTACAGGGCTCGATGGCTACACCTTC
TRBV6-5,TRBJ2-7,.,CASSYSGSSYEQYF,TGTGCCAGCAGTTACTCGGGCAGCTCCTACGAGCAGTACTTC
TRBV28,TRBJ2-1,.,CASSYWNEQFF,TGTGCCAGCAGTTACTGGAATGAGCAGTTCTTC
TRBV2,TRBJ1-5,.,CASSERRDSNQPQHF,TGTGCCAGCAGTGAACGGCGGGATAGCAATCAGCCCCAGCATTTT
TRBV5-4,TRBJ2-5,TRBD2,CASSYGLAGGPGETQYF,TGTGCCAGCAGCTACGGACTAGCGGGAGGGCCAGGGGAGACCCAGTACTTC
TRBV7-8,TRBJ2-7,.,CASSSSNRGGNEQYF,TGTGCCAGCAGCTCAAGCAACAGGGGGGGAAACGAGCAGTACTTC
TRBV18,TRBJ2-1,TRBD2,CASSPFGLAAPQFF,TGTGCCAGCTCACCCTTCGGACTAGCGGCCCCACAGTTCTTC
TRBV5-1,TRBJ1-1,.,CASSFAEGNTEAFF,TGCGCCAGCAGCTTCGCGGAGGGGAACACTGAAGCTTTCTTT
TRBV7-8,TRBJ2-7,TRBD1,CASGTRQGDLGEQYF,TGTGCCAGCGGCACCCGACAGGGGGATTTGGGAGAGCAGTACTTC
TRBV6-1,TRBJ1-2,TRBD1,CASRVTGLAAVGYTF,TGTGCCAGCAGGGTGACAGGGTTGGCTGCGGTTGGCTACACCTTC
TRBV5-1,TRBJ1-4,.,CASSLGMGPLNEKLFF,TGCGCCAGCAGCTTGGGTATGGGGCCCCTTAATGAAAAACTGTTTTTT
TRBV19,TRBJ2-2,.,CASSIVGATGELFF,TGTGCCAGTAGTATTGTAGGGGCCACCGGGGAGCTGTTTTTT
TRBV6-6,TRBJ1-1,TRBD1,CASSWGTGAEAFF,TGTGCCAGCAGTTGGGGGACAGGGGCTGAAGCTTTCTTT
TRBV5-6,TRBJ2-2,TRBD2,CASSFRVGGGYTGELFF,TGTGCCAGCAGCTTTCGGGTGGGCGGGGGTTACACCGGGGAGCTGTTTTTT
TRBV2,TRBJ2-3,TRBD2,CASMGFGGGTDTQYF,TGTGCCAGCATGGGGTTCGGGGGGGGCACAGATACGCAGTATTTT
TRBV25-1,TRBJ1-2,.,CASSEGGPGYTF,TGTGCCAGCAGTGAAGGGGGCCCTGGCTACACCTTC
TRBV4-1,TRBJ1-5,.,CASSPTIRVSGNQPQHF,TGCGCCAGCAGCCCTACTATCAGGGTTAGTGGCAATCAGCCCCAGCATTTT
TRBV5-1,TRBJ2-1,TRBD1,CASSPQGGLREQFF,TGCGCCAGCAGCCCCCAAGGGGGCCTGAGGGAGCAGTTCTTC
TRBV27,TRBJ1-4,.,CASSFVAGNEKLFF,TGTGCCAGCAGTTTTGTAGCCGGGAATGAAAAACTGTTTTTT
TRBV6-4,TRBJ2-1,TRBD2,CASSDGTSGINEQFF,TGTGCCAGCAGTGACGGGACTAGCGGGATCAATGAGCAGTTCTTC
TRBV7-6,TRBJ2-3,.,CASSLSWGADTQYF,TGTGCCAGCAGCTTATCGTGGGGCGCAGATACGCAGTATTTT
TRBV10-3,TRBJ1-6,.,CAISEGGSGRNNSPLHF,TGTGCCATCAGTGAGGGGGGGTCTGGGAGGAATAATTCACCCCTCCACTTT
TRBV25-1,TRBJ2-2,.,CASSEPRDSANTGELFF,TGTGCCAGCAGTGAACCGCGGGACAGCGCGAACACCGGGGAGCTGTTTTTT
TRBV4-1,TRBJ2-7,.,CASSQDIHGGEQYF,TGCGCCAGCAGCCAAGATATCCACGGGGGCGAGCAGTACTTC
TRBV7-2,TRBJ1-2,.,CASRPGGGGSGYTF,TGTGCCAGCAGGCCCGGCGGGGGGGGAAGTGGCTACACCTTC
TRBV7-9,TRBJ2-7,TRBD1,CASSLTGVYEQYF,TGTGCCAGCAGCTTGACAGGGGTATACGAGCAGTACTTC
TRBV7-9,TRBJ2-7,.,CASSFSGDVGEQYF,TGTGCCAGCAGCTTTTCAGGGGACGTGGGCGAGCAGTACTTC